This T cell receptor (beta chain) was profiled in a study of chemoradiotherapy in HPV16-positive cancers. As to this clone: What it recognizes is unknown. At one of its ends the junction is not consistent with the germline gene, which may arise from a read error.

The table came from immunoSEQ multiplex PCR; TCRdb's copy has only in-frame clones and leaves some out. The repertoire holds 25,000 to 40,000 clones, with about 91% as singletons. CDR1 SNHLY and CDR2 FYNNEI come from the germline V gene. This CDR3 spans 11 amino acids. Study conclusions and caveats: Functional assays defining HPV-specific T cells used only a couple of HPV16-positive patients.

The chain combines TRBV2 with TRBJ2-5; 10 bases line up with TRBD1. Specimen: blood, collected from a patient who underwent chemoradiotherapy. The TCR originated in a human donor with HPV-associated anogenital cancer. The CDR3 nucleotides read TGTGCCAGCAGTGAAGTGGACAGGGGGGACTTC. Protein product: CASSEVDRGDF. The full variable domain, rest sourced from reference TRBV2 and TRBJ2-5, is EPEVTQTPSHQVTQMGQEVILRCVPISNHLYFYWYRQILGQKVEFLVSFYNNEISEKSEIFDDQFSVERPDGSNFTLKIRSTKLEDSAMYFCASSEVDRGDFGPGTRLLVL.